These T cell receptor beta chains were read from a single sample in a study of blood T cell repertoires in COVID-19. Generated by immunoSEQ multiplex PCR, the TCRdb table keeps only in-frame clones and is missing some. The sample has a few hundred thousand clones; around 83% are singletons. Sequences were obtained from peripheral blood. Receptor source: a woman aged 65 to 85 with COVID-19, enrolled during active disease. Both conserved end residues are part of each CDR3. Each record gives: D gene, J gene, V gene, clone size, CDR3 DNA, CDR3 protein. A D gene is named only where the DNA matches it firmly. Clone sizes are given selectively: once, few, many, or a class where the clone is expanded.

>NA|TRBJ2-2|TRBV10-3|NA
TGTGCCATCAGTGAGCCGGGCGGAGGGGCTGTCGGGGAGCTGTTTTTT
CAISEPGGGAVGELFF
>NA|TRBJ2-3|TRBV18|NA
TGTGCCAGCTCACCTCCTAGCACAGATACGCAGTATTTT
CASSPPSTDTQYF
>TRBD1|TRBJ1-2|TRBV15|NA
TGTGCCACCAGCAGAGATCGCCAGGGGGCTGACTATGGCTACACCTTC
CATSRDRQGADYGYTF
>NA|TRBJ2-1|TRBV7-2|NA
TGTGCCAGCAGCTTAGGACTTAACAATGAGCAGTTCTTC
CASSLGLNNEQFF
>TRBD1|TRBJ1-2|TRBV4-2|NA
TGTGCCAGCAGCCAAGGGACAGGCGGCTACACCTTC
CASSQGTGGYTF
>NA|TRBJ1-2|TRBV27|NA
TGTGCCAGCAGTTTAGCCCAGACTAACTATGGCTACACCTTC
CASSLAQTNYGYTF
>NA|TRBJ1-3|TRBV7-2|few
TGTGCCAGCAGCCACACATCAGGGCCGGGAAACACCATATATTTT
CASSHTSGPGNTIYF
>NA|TRBJ2-2|TRBV5-1|NA
TGCGCCAGCAGCCGCGGGGCTACGAACACCGGGGAGCTGTTTTTT
CASSRGATNTGELFF
>NA|TRBJ2-5|TRBV5-6|NA
TGTGCCAGCAGCCCAAAAGCGGGCGAAGAGACCCAGTACTTC
CASSPKAGEETQYF
>TRBD1|TRBJ2-1|TRBV7-2|once
TGTGCCAGCAGCTTAGTGGGGACAGGCGTGGGGAATGAGCAGTTCTTC
CASSLVGTGVGNEQFF
>TRBD2|TRBJ2-4|TRBV7-3|NA
TGTGCCAGCAGCTTATTAGGCGTCGGACTAGCGGGAGTCAAAAACATTCAGTACTTC
CASSLLGVGLAGVKNIQYF
>NA|TRBJ2-5|TRBV28|NA
TGTGCCAGCAGGATTGATGGGGCTCGGGAGACCCAGTACTTC
CASRIDGARETQYF
>NA|TRBJ2-1|TRBV6-6|NA
TGTGCCAGCAGTTATAGACTAACCCAATACAATGAGCAGTTCTTC
CASSYRLTQYNEQFF
>TRBD2|TRBJ2-7|TRBV28|NA
TGTGCCAGCAGTTCGTCTAGCGGGAGAGCTTACGAGCAGTACTTC
CASSSSSGRAYEQYF
>NA|TRBJ2-1|TRBV9|NA
TGTGCCAGCAGCCCCTACGGACAGTACAATGAGCAGTTCTTC
CASSPYGQYNEQFF